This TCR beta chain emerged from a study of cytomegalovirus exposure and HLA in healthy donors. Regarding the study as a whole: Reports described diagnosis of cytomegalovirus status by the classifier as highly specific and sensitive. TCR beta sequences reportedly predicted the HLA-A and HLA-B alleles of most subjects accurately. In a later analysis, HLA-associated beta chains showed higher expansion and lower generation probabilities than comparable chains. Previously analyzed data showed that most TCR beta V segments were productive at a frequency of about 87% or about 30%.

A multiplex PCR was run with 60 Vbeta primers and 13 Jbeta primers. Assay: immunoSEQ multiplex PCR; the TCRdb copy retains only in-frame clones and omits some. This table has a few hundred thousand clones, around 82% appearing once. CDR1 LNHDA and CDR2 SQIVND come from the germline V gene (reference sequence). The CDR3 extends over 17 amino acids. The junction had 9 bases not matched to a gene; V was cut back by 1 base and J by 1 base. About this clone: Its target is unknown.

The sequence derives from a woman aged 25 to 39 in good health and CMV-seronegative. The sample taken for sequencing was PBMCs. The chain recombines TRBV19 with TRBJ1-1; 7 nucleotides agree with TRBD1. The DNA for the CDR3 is TGTGCCAGTAGTATAGGACAGGGATACCGACAGAACACTGAAGCTTTCTTT. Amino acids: CASSIGQGYRQNTEAFF.